What follows describes a single T cell receptor (beta chain). The antigen remains undetermined. This sample was taken from a study of OX40 agonist ivuxolimab in advanced cancers. Overall study context: Ivuxolimab, an agonist antibody against OX40 (CD134), was given to patients.

The CDR3 consists of 14 residues. Germline V CDR1 and CDR2: MDHEN, SYDVKM. Trimming took 3 bases from V and 0 from J, leaving 8 bases between them. Findings and caveats of the study: Relative to CD4+ cells, CD8+ T cells on average had more expanded clones.

Sequencing was performed with immunoSEQ multiplex PCR; in TCRdb, only in-frame clones are kept and a portion is missing. The table has 60,000 to 75,000 clones, about 90% seen once. The TCR was taken from an adult with an advanced solid tumor such as melanoma, head and neck, liver or kidney cancer. The V gene is TRBV28, the J gene TRBJ1-1; D gene ambiguous. The sequences come from CD4+ or CD8+ T cells sorted from blood, collected in a trial of the OX40 agonist ivuxolimab. The CDR3: CASSFGNMNTEAFF. The CDR3 DNA is TGTGCCAGCAGTTTCGGCAACATGAACACTGAAGCTTTCTTT.